This T cell receptor beta chain was retrieved from a study of blood T cell repertoires in COVID-19. On the study more broadly: Sample material is recorded as cDNA or gDNA derived from T cells, B-cell-depleted T cells, or PBMCs.

Source study methods: Counts of nucleated cells, estimated from reference gene primer amplification, were obtained. Data came from immunoSEQ multiplex PCR; TCRdb stores just in-frame clones and leaves some out. For V, J and clone size, that table is used; D and trimming come from the DNA. The sample lists about 300,000 clones; around 87% were seen once. Germline CDR1 DFQATT, CDR2 SNEGSKA (reference sequence). V lost 5 bases, J lost 6 bases, and 10 bases lay in between. This CDR3 region has 11 residues. The genes are TRBV20-1 and TRBJ1-1; a possible D gene is TRBD1 (6 bases). Sequencing was carried out using peripheral blood. This TCR came from a man aged 65 to 79 with acute or convalescent COVID-19. CDR3 nucleotide sequence: TGCAGTGCTCAAGACAGGCCTGAAGCTTTCTTT. This gives the protein CSAQDRPEAFF.